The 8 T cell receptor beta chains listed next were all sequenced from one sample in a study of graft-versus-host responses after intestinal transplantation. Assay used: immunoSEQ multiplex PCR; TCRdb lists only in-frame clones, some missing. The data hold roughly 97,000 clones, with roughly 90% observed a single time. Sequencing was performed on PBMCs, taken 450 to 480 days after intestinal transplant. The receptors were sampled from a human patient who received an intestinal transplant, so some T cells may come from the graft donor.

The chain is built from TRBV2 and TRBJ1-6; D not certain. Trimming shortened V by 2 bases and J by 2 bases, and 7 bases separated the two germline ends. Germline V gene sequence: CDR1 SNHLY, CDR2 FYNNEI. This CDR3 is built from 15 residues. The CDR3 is CASSEKHPYNSPLHF. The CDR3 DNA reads TGTGCCAGCAGTGAAAAGCATCCCTATAATTCACCCCTCCACTTT.

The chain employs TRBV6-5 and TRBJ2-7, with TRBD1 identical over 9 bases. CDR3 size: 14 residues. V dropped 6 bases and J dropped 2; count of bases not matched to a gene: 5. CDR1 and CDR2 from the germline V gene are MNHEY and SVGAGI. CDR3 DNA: TGTGCCAGCAGCCCGGACAGGGGACCCTACGAGCAGTACTTC. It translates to CASSPDRGPYEQYF.

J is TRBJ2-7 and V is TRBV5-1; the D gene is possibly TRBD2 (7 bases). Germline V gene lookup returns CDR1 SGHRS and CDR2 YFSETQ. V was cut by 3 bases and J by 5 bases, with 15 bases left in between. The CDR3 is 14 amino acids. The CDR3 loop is CASSSGGSWDEQYF. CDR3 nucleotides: TGCGCCAGCAGCTCGGGGGGCTCCTGGGACGAGCAGTACTTC.

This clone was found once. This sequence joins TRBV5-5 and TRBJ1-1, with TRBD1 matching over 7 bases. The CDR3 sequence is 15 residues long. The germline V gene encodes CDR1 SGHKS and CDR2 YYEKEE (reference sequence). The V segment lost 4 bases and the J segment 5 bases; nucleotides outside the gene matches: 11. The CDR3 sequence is CASSPPDRSKTEAFF. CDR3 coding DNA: TGTGCCAGCAGCCCACCGGACAGGTCAAAGACTGAAGCTTTCTTT. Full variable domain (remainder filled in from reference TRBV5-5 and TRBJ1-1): DAGVTQSPTHLIKTRGQQVTLRCSPISGHKSVSWYQQVLGQGPQFIFQYYEKEERGRGNFPDRFSARQFPNYSSELNVNALLLGDSALYLCASSPPDRSKTEAFFGQGTRLTVV.

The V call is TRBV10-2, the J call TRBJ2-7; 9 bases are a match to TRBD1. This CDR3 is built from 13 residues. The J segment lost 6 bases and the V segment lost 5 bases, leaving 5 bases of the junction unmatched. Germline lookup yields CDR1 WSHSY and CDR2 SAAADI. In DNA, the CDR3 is TGCGCCAGCAGTTCACAGGGGGCTTCCGAGCAGTACTTC. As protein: CASSSQGASEQYF.

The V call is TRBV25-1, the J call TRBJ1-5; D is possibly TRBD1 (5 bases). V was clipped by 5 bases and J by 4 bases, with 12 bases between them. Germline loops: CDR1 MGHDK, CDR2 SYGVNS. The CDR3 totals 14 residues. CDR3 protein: CASSSSGLNQPQHF. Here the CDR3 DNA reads TGTGCCAGCAGTTCGTCGGGACTAAATCAGCCCCAGCATTTT.

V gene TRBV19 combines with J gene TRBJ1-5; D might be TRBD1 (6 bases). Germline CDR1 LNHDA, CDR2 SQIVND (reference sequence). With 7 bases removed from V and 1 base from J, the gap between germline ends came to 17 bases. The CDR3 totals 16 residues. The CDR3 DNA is TGTGCCAGTACCGGACAGCCAGGGCTAAGCAATCAGCCCCAGCATTTT. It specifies CASTGQPGLSNQPQHF.

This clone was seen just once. The CDR3 sequence is CSLQTGSNQPQHF. The CDR3 DNA reads TGCAGCTTACAGACAGGTAGCAATCAGCCCCAGCATTTT. The chain employs TRBV29-1 and TRBJ1-5, with D maybe TRBD1 (6 bases). The germline gives CDR1 SQVTM, CDR2 ANQGSEA. V was cut by 8 bases and J by 0 bases, with 11 bases left in between. The CDR3 is made up of 13 amino acids.